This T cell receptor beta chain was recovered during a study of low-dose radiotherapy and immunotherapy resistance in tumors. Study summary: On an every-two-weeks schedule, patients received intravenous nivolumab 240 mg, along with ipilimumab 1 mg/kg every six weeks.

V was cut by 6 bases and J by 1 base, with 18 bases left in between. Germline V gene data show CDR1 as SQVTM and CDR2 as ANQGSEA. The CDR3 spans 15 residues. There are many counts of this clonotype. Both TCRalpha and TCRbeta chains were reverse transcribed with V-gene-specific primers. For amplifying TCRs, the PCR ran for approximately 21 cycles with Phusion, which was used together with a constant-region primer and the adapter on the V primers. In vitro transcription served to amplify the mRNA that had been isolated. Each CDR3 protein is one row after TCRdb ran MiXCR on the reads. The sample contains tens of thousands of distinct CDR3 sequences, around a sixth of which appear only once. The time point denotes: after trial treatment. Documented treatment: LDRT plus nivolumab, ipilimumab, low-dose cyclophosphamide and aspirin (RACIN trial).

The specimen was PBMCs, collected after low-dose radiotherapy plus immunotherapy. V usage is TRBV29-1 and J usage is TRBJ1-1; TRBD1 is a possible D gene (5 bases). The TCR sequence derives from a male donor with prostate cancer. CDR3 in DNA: TGCAGCGTGAGCGCGGGCAGGACACAGAACACTGAAGCTTTCTTT. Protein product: CSVSAGRTQNTEAFF. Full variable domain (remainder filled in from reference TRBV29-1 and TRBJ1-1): SAVISQKPSRDICQRGTSLTIQCQVDSQVTMMFWYRQQPGQSLTLIATANQGSEATYESGFVIDKFPISRPNLTFSTLTVSNMSPEDSSIYLCSVSAGRTQNTEAFFGQGTRLTVV.